A single T cell receptor (beta chain) is shown here with its context. The germline V gene encodes CDR1 LGHNA and CDR2 YSLEER. V was pared by 2 bases and J by 8 bases, with 9 bases between. This CDR3 has 12 amino acids. Under the authors' procedure: Amplification of reference gene primers was used by the study to estimate nucleated cell counts. TCRdb's table, derived via immunoSEQ multiplex PCR, lists solely in-frame clones and lacks some. V, J and clone size are those of that table, while D and trimming were read from the DNA. Here the sample spans about 190,000 clones, around three quarters being singletons. This sample stems from a study of blood T cell repertoires in COVID-19. As for the study in general: Spain, Italy and the United States supplied samples that represented acute and convalescent COVID-19. Sample material is recorded as cDNA or gDNA derived from T cells, B-cell-depleted T cells, or PBMCs.

Sequencing was carried out using peripheral blood. This clonotype was sampled from a man aged 55 to 70 with active or convalescent COVID-19. V usage is TRBV4-3 and J usage is TRBJ1-2; perhaps TRBD1 as D (5 bases). As DNA, the CDR3 is TGCGCCAGCAGCCAATCAGGGTCCGGCTACACCTTC. Encoded protein: CASSQSGSGYTF.